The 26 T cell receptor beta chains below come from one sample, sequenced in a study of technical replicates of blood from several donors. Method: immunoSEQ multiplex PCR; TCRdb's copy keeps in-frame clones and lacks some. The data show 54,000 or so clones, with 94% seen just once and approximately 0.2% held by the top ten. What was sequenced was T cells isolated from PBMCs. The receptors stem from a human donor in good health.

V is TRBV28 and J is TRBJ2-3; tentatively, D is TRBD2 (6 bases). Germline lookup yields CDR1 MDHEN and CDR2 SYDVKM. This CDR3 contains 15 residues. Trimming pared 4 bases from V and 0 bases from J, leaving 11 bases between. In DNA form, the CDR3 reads TGTGCCAGCAGTTCAATCGGGACTAGCACAGATACGCAGTATTTT. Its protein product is CASSSIGTSTDTQYF.

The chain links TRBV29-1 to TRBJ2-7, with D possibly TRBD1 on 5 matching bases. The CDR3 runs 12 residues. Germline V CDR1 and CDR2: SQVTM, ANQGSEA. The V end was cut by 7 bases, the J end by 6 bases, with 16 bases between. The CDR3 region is CSAWSRASEQYF. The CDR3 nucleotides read TGCAGCGCGTGGAGCAGGGCCAGCGAGCAGTACTTC.

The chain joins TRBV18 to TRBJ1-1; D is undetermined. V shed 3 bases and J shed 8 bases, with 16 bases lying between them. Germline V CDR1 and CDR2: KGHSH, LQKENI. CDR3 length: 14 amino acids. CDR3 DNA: TGTGCCAGCTCACCTTCCTATGAGGAACGGGAAGCTTTCTTT. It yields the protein CASSPSYEEREAFF.

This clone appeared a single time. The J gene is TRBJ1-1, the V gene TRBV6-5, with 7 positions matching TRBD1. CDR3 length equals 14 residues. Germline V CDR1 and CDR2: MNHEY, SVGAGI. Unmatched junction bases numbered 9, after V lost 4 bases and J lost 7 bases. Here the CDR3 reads CASSSGGLLGEAFF. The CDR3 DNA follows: TGTGCCAGCAGTTCAGGGGGGCTCCTCGGTGAAGCTTTCTTT.

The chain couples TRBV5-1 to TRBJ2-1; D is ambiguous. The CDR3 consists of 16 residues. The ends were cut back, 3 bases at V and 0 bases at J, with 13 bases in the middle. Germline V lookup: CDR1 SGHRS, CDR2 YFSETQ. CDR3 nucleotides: TGCGCCAGCAGCTCGCCATGGAGAGGCTCCTACAATGAGCAGTTCTTC. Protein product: CASSSPWRGSYNEQFF.

CDR3 loop: CASSPLDIRGIADQPQHF. The CDR3, as DNA: TGTGCCAGCTCACCCCTTGACATACGGGGCATAGCGGATCAGCCCCAGCATTTT. The chain carries TRBV18 and TRBJ1-5; D perhaps matches TRBD1 (5 bases). Germline V CDR1 and CDR2: KGHSH, LQKENI. This CDR3 spans 18 amino acids. Trimming shortened V by 3 bases and J by 5 bases, and 23 bases separated the two germline ends.

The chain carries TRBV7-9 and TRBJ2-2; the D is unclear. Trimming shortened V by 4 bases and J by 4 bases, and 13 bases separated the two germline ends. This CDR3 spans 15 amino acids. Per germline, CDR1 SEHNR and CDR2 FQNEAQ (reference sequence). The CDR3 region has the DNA TGTGCCAGCAGCTCATTTAAGAACGGCACCGGGGAGCTGTTTTTT. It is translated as CASSSFKNGTGELFF.

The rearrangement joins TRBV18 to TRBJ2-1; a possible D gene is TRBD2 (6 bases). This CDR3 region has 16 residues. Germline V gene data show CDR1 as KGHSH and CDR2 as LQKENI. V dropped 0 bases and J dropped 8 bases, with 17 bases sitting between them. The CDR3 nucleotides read TGTGCCAGCTCACCACCGCCGCGACTAGGGAGCGATGAGCAGTTCTTC. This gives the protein CASSPPPRLGSDEQFF.

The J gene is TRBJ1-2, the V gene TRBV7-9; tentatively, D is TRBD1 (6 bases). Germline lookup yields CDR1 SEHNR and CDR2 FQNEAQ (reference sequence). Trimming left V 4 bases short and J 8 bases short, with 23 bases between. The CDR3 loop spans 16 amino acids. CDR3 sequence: CASSSPNKQGSQGYTF. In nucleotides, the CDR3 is TGTGCCAGCAGCTCTCCGAACAAACAGGGCTCGCAAGGCTACACCTTC.

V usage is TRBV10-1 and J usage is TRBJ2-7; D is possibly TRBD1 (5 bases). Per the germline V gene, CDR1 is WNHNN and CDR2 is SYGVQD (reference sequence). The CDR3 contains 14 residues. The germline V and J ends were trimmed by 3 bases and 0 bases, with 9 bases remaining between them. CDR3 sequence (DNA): TGCGCCAGCAGTGACCCGGACAACTCCTACGAGCAGTACTTC. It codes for CASSDPDNSYEQYF.

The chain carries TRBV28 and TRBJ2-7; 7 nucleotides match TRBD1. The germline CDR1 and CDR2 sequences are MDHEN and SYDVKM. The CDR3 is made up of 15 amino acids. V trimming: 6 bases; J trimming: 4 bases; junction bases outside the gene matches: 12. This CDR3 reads CASSRTDAGGYEQYF. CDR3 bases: TGTGCCAGCAGCAGGACCGACGCAGGGGGTTACGAGCAGTACTTC.

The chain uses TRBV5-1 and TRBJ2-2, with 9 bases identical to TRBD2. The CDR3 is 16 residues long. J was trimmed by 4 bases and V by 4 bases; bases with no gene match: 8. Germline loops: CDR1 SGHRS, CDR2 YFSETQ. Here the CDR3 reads CASSELAGARTGELFF. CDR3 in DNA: TGCGCCAGCAGCGAATTAGCGGGGGCTCGCACCGGGGAGCTGTTTTTT.

In DNA form, the CDR3 reads TGTGCCAGCAGTTACTACTGGACAGGGGCCTACGAGCAGTACTTC. This sequence encodes CASSYYWTGAYEQYF. V usage is TRBV6-5 and J usage is TRBJ2-7; 9 bases are shared with TRBD1. The CDR3 consists of 15 residues. From germline, CDR1 is MNHEY and CDR2 SVGAGI. Trimming cost V 1 base and J 2 bases; bases outside gene matches: 3.

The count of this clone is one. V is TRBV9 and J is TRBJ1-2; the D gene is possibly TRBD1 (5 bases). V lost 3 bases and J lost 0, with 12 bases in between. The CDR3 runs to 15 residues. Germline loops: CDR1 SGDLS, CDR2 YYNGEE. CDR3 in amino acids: CASSESGVPNYGYTF. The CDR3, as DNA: TGTGCCAGCAGCGAGTCGGGGGTCCCTAACTATGGCTACACCTTC.

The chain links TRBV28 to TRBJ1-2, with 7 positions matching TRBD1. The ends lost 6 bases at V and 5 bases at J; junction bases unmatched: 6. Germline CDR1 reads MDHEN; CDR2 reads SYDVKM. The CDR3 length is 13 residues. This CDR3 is CASSLDRAYGYTF. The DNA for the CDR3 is TGTGCCAGCAGCCTTGACAGGGCTTATGGCTACACCTTC.

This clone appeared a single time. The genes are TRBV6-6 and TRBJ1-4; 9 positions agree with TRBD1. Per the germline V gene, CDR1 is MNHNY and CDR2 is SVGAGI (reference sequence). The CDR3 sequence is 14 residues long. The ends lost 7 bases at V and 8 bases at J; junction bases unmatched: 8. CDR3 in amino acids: CASTTGTGREKLFF. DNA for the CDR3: TGTGCCAGCACCACCGGGACAGGGCGGGAAAAACTGTTTTTT.

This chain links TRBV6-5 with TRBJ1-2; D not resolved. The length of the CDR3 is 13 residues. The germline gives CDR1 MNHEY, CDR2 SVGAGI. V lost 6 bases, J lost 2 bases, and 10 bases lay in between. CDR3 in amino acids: CASSYDTNYGYTF. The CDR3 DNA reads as TGTGCCAGCAGCTATGACACAAACTATGGCTACACCTTC.

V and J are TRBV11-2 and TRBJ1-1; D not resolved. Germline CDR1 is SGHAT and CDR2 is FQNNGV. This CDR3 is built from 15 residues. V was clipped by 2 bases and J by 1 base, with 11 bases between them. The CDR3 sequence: CASSLRTEKNTEAFF. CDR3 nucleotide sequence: TGTGCCAGCAGCTTAAGAACAGAGAAGAACACTGAAGCTTTCTTT.

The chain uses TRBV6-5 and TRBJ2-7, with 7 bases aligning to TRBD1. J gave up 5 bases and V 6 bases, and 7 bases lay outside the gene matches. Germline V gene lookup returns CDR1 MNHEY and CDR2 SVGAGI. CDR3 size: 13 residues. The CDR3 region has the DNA TGTGCCAGCAGAACCGGGACAGAGAACGAGCAGTACTTC. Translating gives CASRTGTENEQYF.

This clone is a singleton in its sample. CDR3 loop: CASSPTLAGLSGANVLTF. The DNA for the CDR3 is TGTGCCAGCTCACCTACCCTAGCGGGCCTCTCTGGGGCCAACGTCCTGACTTTC. The chain couples TRBV18 to TRBJ2-6; 8 bases match TRBD2. The CDR3 consists of 18 residues. V dropped 3 bases and J dropped 0; count of bases not matched to a gene: 7. The germline gives CDR1 KGHSH, CDR2 LQKENI. Combining the CDR3 with reference TRBV18 and TRBJ2-6 gives the whole variable domain NAGVMQNPRHLVRRRGQEARLRCSPMKGHSHVYWYRQLPEEGLKFMVYLQKENIIDESGMPKERFSAEFPKEGPSILRIQQVVRGDSAAYFCASSPTLAGLSGANVLTFGAGSRLTVL.

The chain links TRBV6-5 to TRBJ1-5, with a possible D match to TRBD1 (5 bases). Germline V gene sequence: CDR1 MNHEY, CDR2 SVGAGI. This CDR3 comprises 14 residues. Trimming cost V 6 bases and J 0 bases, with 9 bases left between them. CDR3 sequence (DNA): TGTGCCAGCAGCCAGGACAATAGCAATCAGCCCCAGCATTTT. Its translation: CASSQDNSNQPQHF.

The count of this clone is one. The CDR3 protein is CASSPLDGGEEQFF. The CDR3, as DNA: TGTGCCAGCAGCCCTCTGGATGGTGGGGAGGAGCAGTTCTTC. The chain joins TRBV11-3 to TRBJ2-1; possible D gene TRBD2, 5 bases. The germline gives CDR1 SGHNT, CDR2 YENEEA. The CDR3 has 14 amino acids. V was clipped by 5 bases and J by 10 bases, with 18 bases between them.

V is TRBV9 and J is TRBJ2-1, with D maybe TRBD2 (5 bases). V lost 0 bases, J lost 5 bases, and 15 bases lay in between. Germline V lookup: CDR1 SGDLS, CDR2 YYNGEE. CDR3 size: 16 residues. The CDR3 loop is CASSVAPNGVDNEQFF. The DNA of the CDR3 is TGTGCCAGCAGCGTAGCTCCCAACGGGGTGGACAATGAGCAGTTCTTC.

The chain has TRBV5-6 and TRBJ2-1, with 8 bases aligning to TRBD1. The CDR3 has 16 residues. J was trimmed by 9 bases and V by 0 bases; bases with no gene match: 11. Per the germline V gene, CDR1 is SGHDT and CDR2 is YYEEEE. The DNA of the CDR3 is TGTGCCAGCAGCTTGGGAGGTCAGTACAGGGGGGCTGAGCAGTTCTTC. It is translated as CASSLGGQYRGAEQFF.

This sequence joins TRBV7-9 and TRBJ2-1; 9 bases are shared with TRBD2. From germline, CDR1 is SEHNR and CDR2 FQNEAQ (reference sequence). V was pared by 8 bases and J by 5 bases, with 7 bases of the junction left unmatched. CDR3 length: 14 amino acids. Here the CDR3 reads CASGAGGRDNEQFF. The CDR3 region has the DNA TGTGCCAGCGGGGCCGGCGGGAGGGACAATGAGCAGTTCTTC.

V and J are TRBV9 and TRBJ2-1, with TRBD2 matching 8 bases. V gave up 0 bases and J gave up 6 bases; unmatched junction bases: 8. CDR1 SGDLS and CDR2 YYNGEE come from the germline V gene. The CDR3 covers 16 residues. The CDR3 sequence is CASSVATGGALNEQFF. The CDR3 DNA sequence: TGTGCCAGCAGCGTAGCTACGGGGGGGGCCCTCAATGAGCAGTTCTTC. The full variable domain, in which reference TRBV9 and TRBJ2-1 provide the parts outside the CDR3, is DSGVTQTPKHLITATGQRVTLRCSPRSGDLSVYWYQQSLDQGLQFLIQYYNGEERAKGNILERFSAQQFPDLHSELNLSSLELGDSALYFCASSVATGGALNEQFFGPGTRLTVL.